These 13 T cell receptor beta chains share one sample of origin, sequenced in a study of blood T cell repertoires in COVID-19. The protocol was immunoSEQ multiplex PCR, while the TCRdb copy is restricted to in-frame clones and leaves out a portion. The repertoire includes under 250,000 clones, roughly 85% of them detected once, and approximately 5.1% sits in the top ten. Sequencing used peripheral blood. These receptors were collected from a man between 45 and 60 years old with COVID-19, enrolled during active disease.

The V and J genes are TRBV29-1 and TRBJ2-4; D perhaps matches TRBD2 (5 bases). The V gene's germline CDR1 is SQVTM and CDR2 ANQGSEA. V lost 4 bases and J 7 bases, leaving 17 bases between the germline ends. This CDR3 contains 14 residues. In DNA, the CDR3 is TGCAGCGTTGCGGTATGGACTTCAGCGAACATTCAGTACTTC. It specifies CSVAVWTSANIQYF.

This clone was counted a few times. V is TRBV19 and J is TRBJ1-5, with unresolved D. Germline V gene sequence: CDR1 LNHDA, CDR2 SQIVND (reference sequence). The V end lost 11 bases, the J end lost 5 bases, and 10 bases lay between the germline ends. The CDR3 covers 11 residues. The CDR3 sequence: CACGGYQPQHF. The CDR3, as DNA: TGTGCCTGTGGAGGTTATCAGCCCCAGCATTTT.

V and J are TRBV7-6 and TRBJ2-3; the match to TRBD1 covers 7 bases. Germline loops: CDR1 SGHVS, CDR2 FNYEAQ. The CDR3 is 18 amino acids. Trimming removed 3 bases from V and 1 base from J; junction bases left unmatched: 13. The CDR3 reads CASSFRTGANTRTDTQYF. DNA for the CDR3: TGTGCCAGCAGCTTCCGGACAGGTGCTAATACCCGCACAGATACGCAGTATTTT.

Here the CDR3 reads CAISESNSWAGLNEKLFF. The CDR3 bases are TGTGCCATCAGTGAGTCGAATTCCTGGGCAGGGTTGAATGAAAAACTGTTTTTT. The rearrangement joins TRBV10-3 to TRBJ1-4; a weak D match, TRBD1 (5 bases). The CDR3 consists of 18 residues. Germline CDR1 is ENHRY and CDR2 is SYGVKD. Trimming left V 0 bases short and J 5 bases short, with 19 bases between.

This clone was recorded once. The V and J genes are TRBV15 and TRBJ2-7; TRBD1 matches at 7 bases. This CDR3 has 13 amino acids. After removal of 6 bases from V and 3 bases from J, the junction contained 5 bases not matched to a gene. Germline assignment: CDR1 LNHNV and CDR2 YYDKDF (reference sequence). The chain's CDR3 is CATRQGINYEQYF. As DNA, the CDR3 is TGTGCCACCAGACAGGGGATCAACTACGAGCAGTACTTC. The entire variable domain, with the rest obtained from reference TRBV15 and TRBJ2-7, is as follows: DAMVIQNPRYQVTQFGKPVTLSCSQTLNHNVMYWYQQKSSQAPKLLFHYYDKDFNNEADTPDNFQSRRPNTSFCFLDIRSPGLGDTAMYLCATRQGINYEQYFGPGTRLTVT.

This clone was counted only a few times. Different DNA sequences within this sample yield the same CDR3. V usage is TRBV9 and J usage is TRBJ1-5; possibly TRBD1 for D (6 bases). The CDR3 has 15 residues. CDR1 and CDR2 from the germline V gene are SGDLS and YYNGEE. V was clipped by 4 bases and J by 1 base, with 12 bases between them. The CDR3 here is CASSLGGGSNQPQHF. The CDR3 coding sequence is TGTGCCAGCAGCCTGGGAGGGGGGAGCAATCAGCCCCAGCATTTT.

The chain joins TRBV6-5 to TRBJ2-3; TRBD1 is a possible D gene (5 bases). Trimming took off 7 bases at V and 0 bases at J, with 14 bases between the two ends. CDR1 and CDR2 (germline): MNHEY, SVGAGI. The CDR3 has 15 amino acids. CDR3 protein: CASIFRATSTDTQYF. DNA of the CDR3: TGTGCCAGCATTTTCAGGGCGACTAGCACAGATACGCAGTATTTT.

The genes are TRBV18 and TRBJ2-5; TRBD1 is a possible D gene (6 bases). Germline lookup yields CDR1 KGHSH and CDR2 LQKENI. V dropped 3 bases and J dropped 5 bases, with 10 bases sitting between them. The length of the CDR3 is 13 residues. The CDR3 DNA is TGTGCCAGCTCACCCTCAAGGGGGGAGACCCAGTACTTC. Protein product: CASSPSRGETQYF. The full variable domain, with the rest looked up from reference TRBV18 and TRBJ2-5, is NAGVMQNPRHLVRRRGQEARLRCSPMKGHSHVYWYRQLPEEGLKFMVYLQKENIIDESGMPKERFSAEFPKEGPSILRIQQVVRGDSAAYFCASSPSRGETQYFGPGTRLLVL.

This sequence joins TRBV5-4 and TRBJ2-7; the D is unclear. The V gene's germline CDR1 is SGHNT and CDR2 YYREEE (reference sequence). The CDR3 totals 12 residues. With 2 bases removed from V and 1 base from J, the gap between germline ends came to 4 bases. The CDR3 loop reads CASSLESYEQYF. CDR3 in DNA: TGTGCCAGCAGCTTAGAGTCCTACGAGCAGTACTTC. Looking up the rest from reference TRBV5-4 and TRBJ2-7 gives the full variable domain: ETGVTQSPTHLIKTRGQQVTLRCSSQSGHNTVSWYQQALGQGPQFIFQYYREEENGRGNFPPRFSGLQFPNYSSELNVNALELDDSALYLCASSLESYEQYFGPGTRLTVT.

V usage is TRBV7-3 and J usage is TRBJ2-3; 7 positions agree with TRBD1. CDR1 and CDR2 (germline): SGHTA, FQGTGA. CDR3 length: 17 residues. Trimming took 5 bases from V and 1 from J; bases not matched to a gene: 12. The CDR3 sequence is CASSPGRGQSRTDTQYF. In DNA form, the CDR3 reads TGTGCCAGCAGCCCCGGCCGGGGACAGAGCCGCACAGATACGCAGTATTTT.

CDR3 nucleotides: TGTGCCAGCAGTCCGGGGACAGGGGTCGCGACTGGCACAGATACGCAGTATTTT. This encodes CASSPGTGVATGTDTQYF. The gene calls are TRBV5-4 and TRBJ2-3; the match to TRBD1 covers 10 bases. The CDR3 has 18 residues. Germline V gives CDR1 SGHNT, CDR2 YYREEE (reference sequence). V gave up 5 bases and J gave up 1 base; unmatched junction bases: 13.

This chain uses TRBV6-7 with TRBJ1-6; D is perhaps TRBD1 (5 bases). TRBV6-7 carries the ORF label, with uncertain function. This CDR3 spans 16 amino acids. V lost 4 bases and J lost 10, with 20 bases in between. DNA for the CDR3: TGTGCCAGCAGTTGTCGAGCAGGGCAACAGTGGTCACCCCTCCACTTT. Translated: CASSCRAGQQWSPLHF.

This clone was recorded only once. This chain uses TRBV13 with TRBJ1-1, with 9 bases matching TRBD1. Germline V gene lookup returns CDR1 PRHDT and CDR2 FYEKMQ (reference sequence). This CDR3 has 13 amino acids. Losses at the gene ends were 6 bases for V and 7 bases for J; bases not matched to a gene: 6. The CDR3 region has the DNA TGTGCCAGCAGGAGGACAGGGGACAATGAAGCTTTCTTT. Amino acid sequence: CASRRTGDNEAFF.